This T cell receptor (beta chain) stems from a study of blood T cell repertoires in COVID-19. Study-level background: Samples of COVID-19 (acute and convalescent) were obtained from the United States, Italy and Spain. The analysed material was cDNA or gDNA that came from T cells, B-cell-depleted T cells, or PBMCs.

The germline V gene has CDR1 LNHDA and CDR2 SQIVND (reference sequence). The CDR3 covers 16 residues. The V gene lost 2 bases and the J gene lost 1 base, with 15 bases spanning the gap. In the original analysis: Estimates of nucleated cell counts were drawn from the amplification of reference gene primers. The table came from immunoSEQ multiplex PCR; TCRdb's copy has only in-frame clones and leaves some out. D and trimming were read from the DNA, whereas the V and J calls and clone size are those reported in that table. Among 150,000 to 200,000 clones listed, 80% to 90% were seen once. The rearrangement links TRBV19 to TRBJ2-7, with D tentatively TRBD1 (6 bases). The TCR was taken from a man between 18 and 35 years old who had recovered from COVID-19. The sequencing input was peripheral blood. This chain's CDR3 is CASSITQGSISYEQYF. The CDR3 nucleotides read TGTGCCAGTAGTATAACTCAGGGGTCAATATCCTACGAGCAGTACTTC. The whole variable domain, remainder taken from reference TRBV19 and TRBJ2-7, is DGGITQSPKYLFRKEGQNVTLSCEQNLNHDAMYWYRQDPGQGLRLIYYSQIVNDFQKGDIAEGYSVSREKKESFPLTVTSAQKNPTAFYLCASSITQGSISYEQYFGPGTRLTVT.